Reported below is one T cell receptor beta chain. From germline, CDR1 is MNHEY and CDR2 SVGEGT. The CDR3 spans 15 residues. The record originates from a study of T cells expressing NK-cell markers. In the study overall: The authors derived TCR beta repertoires from sorted CD3+CD56+NKG2C+, CD3+CD56+NKG2C- and CD3+CD56-NKG2C+ T cells. Out of eight donors sequenced, seven tested HCMV-seropositive and the remaining one seronegative.

TCRdb reanalyzed the 5' RACE reads, giving one entry per CDR3 protein sequence and no DNA. The table gives over 250,000 distinct CDR3 sequences; the top ten clones make up 3.5% to 5% of it. V gene TRBV6-2 or TRBV6-3 combines with J gene TRBJ2-1; TCRdb names TRBD2, which stays unverified in the absence of DNA. The TCR originated in a woman aged 18 to 69 in good health. What was sequenced was blood T cells: a sorted CD56 or NKG2C T cell subset, CD4+ or CD8+ T cells, or bulk PBMC T cells (not recorded which). CDR3 amino acids: CASSPRAGSYNEQFF.